The clone carrying this T cell receptor (beta chain) occurred many times. Antigen specificity is unknown. TCR beta CDR3 sequences were amplified from RNA transcripts. Using the HTBI primer set, a first-round RT-PCR was run on the TCR CDR3. TCRdb fed the multiplex PCR reads into MiXCR, producing one record per CDR3 protein. The sample carries around 700,000 distinct CDR3 sequences, roughly a sixth recorded once. Uncontrolled infection, other autoimmune disease, pregnancy or lactation disqualified patients from enrolment. The record originates from a study of T cells in Graves' hyperthyroidism and ophthalmopathy. Points from the study as a whole: Through a model of 13 V-J features, ophthalmopathy was separated from stable hyperthyroidism.

The V gene lost 0 bases and the J gene lost 0 bases, with 12 bases spanning the gap. This CDR3 region has 17 residues. The chain uses TRBV12-3 or TRBV12-4 and TRBJ2-1; tentatively, D is TRBD2 (7 bases). Sequencing used blood. The sequence was obtained from a woman in her fifties or sixties with Graves' hyperthyroidism that later progressed to Graves' ophthalmopathy. The DNA for the CDR3 is TGTGCCAGCAGTTTAGCGGGGGGGCCCAACTCCTACAATGAGCAGTTCTTC. Its protein is CASSLAGGPNSYNEQFF.